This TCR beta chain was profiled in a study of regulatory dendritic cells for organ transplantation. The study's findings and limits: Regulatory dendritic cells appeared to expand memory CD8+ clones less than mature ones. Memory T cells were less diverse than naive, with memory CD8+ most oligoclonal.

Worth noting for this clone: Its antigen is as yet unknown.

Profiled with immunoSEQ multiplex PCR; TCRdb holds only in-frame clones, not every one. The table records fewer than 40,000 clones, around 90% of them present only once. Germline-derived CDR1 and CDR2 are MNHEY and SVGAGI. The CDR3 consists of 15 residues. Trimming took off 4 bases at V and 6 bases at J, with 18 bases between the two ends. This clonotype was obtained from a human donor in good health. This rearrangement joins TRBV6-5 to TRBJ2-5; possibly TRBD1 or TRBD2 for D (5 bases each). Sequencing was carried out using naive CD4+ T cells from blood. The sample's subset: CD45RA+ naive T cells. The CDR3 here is CASSWDRRGKQTQYF. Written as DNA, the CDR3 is TGTGCCAGCAGTTGGGACCGACGCGGAAAGCAGACCCAGTACTTC.